The 13 T cell receptor beta chains below were found in one sample sequenced in a study of cytomegalovirus exposure and HLA in healthy donors. The primer mix had 60 Vbeta and 13 Jbeta primers. Only in-frame clones appear in the TCRdb table, and some are missing; sequencing was by immunoSEQ multiplex PCR. The sample lists some 140,000 clones, roughly 80% occurring once. Source material: PBMCs. The receptors shown here come from a man aged 18-30 years in good health and CMV-seronegative.

The chain links TRBV7-9 to TRBJ1-2, with 7 bases aligning to TRBD1. This CDR3 comprises 16 residues. The J segment lost 8 bases and the V segment lost 2 bases, leaving 14 bases of the junction unmatched. The germline gives CDR1 SEHNR, CDR2 FQNEAQ (reference sequence). The CDR3 region is CASSLLDRPQKSGYTF. In DNA form, the CDR3 reads TGTGCCAGCAGCTTATTGGACAGGCCTCAAAAGTCGGGCTACACCTTC.

The gene calls are TRBV6-1 and TRBJ1-2, with D possibly being TRBD1 (6 bases). Trimming pared 4 bases from V and 4 bases from J, leaving 13 bases between. The CDR3 runs 14 residues. The V gene's germline CDR1 is MNHNS and CDR2 SASEGT. Here the CDR3 DNA reads TGTGCCAGCAGTGTCCCGGGACAAGTCTATGGCTACACCTTC. Translating gives CASSVPGQVYGYTF.

The rearrangement joins TRBV19 to TRBJ2-5; TRBD2 agrees at 14 bases. The CDR3 sequence is 15 residues long. In germline, CDR1 is LNHDA, CDR2 SQIVND (reference sequence). V trimming: 3 bases; J trimming: 5 bases; junction bases outside the gene matches: 2. The CDR3 coding sequence is TGTGCCAGTAGTATCCGGACTAGCGGGGGGGAGACCCAGTACTTC. As protein: CASSIRTSGGETQYF.

This chain connects TRBV11-2 to TRBJ2-7; a possible D gene is TRBD2 (7 bases). The CDR3 is 15 residues long. Trimming removed 4 bases from V and 5 bases from J, with 18 bases in between. Germline V lookup: CDR1 SGHAT, CDR2 FQNNGV. Written as DNA, the CDR3 is TGTGCCAGCAGCTCTAAGTTCGGGGGGCAAAACGAGCAGTACTTC. It encodes CASSSKFGGQNEQYF.

The chain carries TRBV5-1 and TRBJ2-7; the D is unclear. The CDR3 sequence is 14 residues long. CDR1 is SGHRS and CDR2 is YFSETQ in the germline V gene. Deletions cut 3 bases from V and 0 bases from J, with 10 bases between. The CDR3 spells CASSSFESSYEQYF. CDR3 sequence (DNA): TGCGCCAGCAGCTCGTTCGAGAGCTCCTACGAGCAGTACTTC. Filled out from reference TRBV5-1 and TRBJ2-7, the complete variable domain reads KAGVTQTPRYLIKTRGQQVTLSCSPISGHRSVSWYQQTPGQGLQFLFEYFSETQRNKGNFPGRFSGRQFSNSRSEMNVSTLELGDSALYLCASSSFESSYEQYFGPGTRLTVT.

The chain combines TRBV6-1 with TRBJ2-5, with 7 nucleotides matching TRBD1. V lost 10 bases, J lost 9 bases, and 14 bases stayed unmatched. CDR1 and CDR2 from the germline V gene are MNHNS and SASEGT. This CDR3 has 13 residues. CDR3 in DNA: TGTGCCATTTTACAGGGGTCCGGGTTGGCCCAGTACTTC. This gives the protein CAILQGSGLAQYF.

The rearrangement joins TRBV7-8 to TRBJ2-7, with a tentative D call TRBD2 (7 bases). The CDR3 length is 15 residues. Trimming left V 7 bases short and J 0 bases short, with 16 bases between. CDR1 is SGHVS and CDR2 is FQNEAQ in the germline V gene. As DNA, the CDR3 is TGTGCCAGCACCTCGAGGGGGGGCTCCTCCTACGAGCAGTACTTC. Translation: CASTSRGGSSYEQYF.

This clone was observed a handful of times. This chain links TRBV19 with TRBJ2-6, with a tentative D call TRBD2 (6 bases). The CDR3 is made up of 16 amino acids. V lost 0 bases and J 0 bases, leaving 6 bases between the germline ends. CDR1 and CDR2 from the germline V gene are LNHDA and SQIVND (reference sequence). CDR3 DNA sequence: TGTGCCAGTAGTATAGACGGGGGCTCTGGGGCCAACGTCCTGACTTTC. It translates to CASSIDGGSGANVLTF. The full variable domain, rest sourced from reference TRBV19 and TRBJ2-6, is DGGITQSPKYLFRKEGQNVTLSCEQNLNHDAMYWYRQDPGQGLRLIYYSQIVNDFQKGDIAEGYSVSREKKESFPLTVTSAQKNPTAFYLCASSIDGGSGANVLTFGAGSRLTVL.

V is TRBV29-1 and J is TRBJ1-1, with 9 bases fitting TRBD1. From germline, CDR1 is SQVTM and CDR2 ANQGSEA. Unmatched junction bases numbered 11, after V lost 7 bases and J lost 5 bases. CDR3 size: 14 residues. This CDR3 is CSDRDRVRRTEAFF. CDR3 nucleotides: TGCAGCGACCGGGACAGGGTGAGGAGAACTGAAGCTTTCTTT.

This clone was observed a single time. The rearrangement links TRBV30 to TRBJ1-6; 7 bases match TRBD1. The germline V gene has CDR1 GTSNPN and CDR2 SVGIG (reference sequence). This CDR3 spans 15 amino acids. The V segment lost 2 bases and the J segment 8 bases; nucleotides outside the gene matches: 9. CDR3: CAWSNRGTAYSPLHF. Written as DNA, the CDR3 is TGTGCCTGGAGTAACCGAGGGACAGCCTATTCACCCCTCCACTTT. The variable domain in full, completed from reference TRBV30 and TRBJ1-6, reads SQTIHQWPATLVQPVGSPLSLECTVEGTSNPNLYWYRQAAGRGLQLLFYSVGIGQISSEVPQNLSASRPQDRQFILSSKKLLLSDSGFYLCAWSNRGTAYSPLHFGNGTRLTVT.

This sequence joins TRBV7-9 and TRBJ2-2; D is perhaps TRBD1 (7 bases). V lost 7 bases to trimming and J lost 1 base, with 16 bases between them. Germline CDR1 SEHNR, CDR2 FQNEAQ (reference sequence). The CDR3 extends over 16 amino acids. This chain's CDR3 is CASTPGGGQNTGELFF. The CDR3 bases are TGTGCCAGCACCCCTGGAGGGGGCCAGAACACCGGGGAGCTGTTTTTT.

The chain combines TRBV11-2 with TRBJ2-7; 8 bases are shared with TRBD2. CDR1 and CDR2 from the germline V gene are SGHAT and FQNNGV. This CDR3 spans 15 amino acids. Trimming took 4 bases from V and 2 from J; bases not matched to a gene: 7. In DNA form, the CDR3 reads TGTGCCAGCAGCTCCTCGGGGGGGTCGACCTACGAGCAGTACTTC. Its protein product is CASSSSGGSTYEQYF.

This sequence joins TRBV5-1 and TRBJ2-5, with D tentatively TRBD2 (5 bases). V gave up 4 bases and J gave up 4 bases, with 14 bases separating them. Per germline, CDR1 SGHRS and CDR2 YFSETQ. The CDR3 loop spans 14 amino acids. The CDR3 DNA sequence: TGCGCCAGCAGCCCGGCGGGCGGGTCAGAGACCCAGTACTTC. This sequence encodes CASSPAGGSETQYF. Based on the CDR3 plus reference TRBV5-1 and TRBJ2-5, the full variable domain is KAGVTQTPRYLIKTRGQQVTLSCSPISGHRSVSWYQQTPGQGLQFLFEYFSETQRNKGNFPGRFSGRQFSNSRSEMNVSTLELGDSALYLCASSPAGGSETQYFGPGTRLLVL.